The source of this TCR beta chain is a study of blood T cell repertoires in COVID-19. Turning to the study itself: Sites in the United States, Italy and Spain provided acute and convalescent COVID-19 samples. Sources were T cells, B-cell-depleted T cells, or PBMCs; the material itself was cDNA or gDNA.

Per the authors' pipeline: Reference gene primer amplification yielded estimated nucleated cell counts. Method: immunoSEQ multiplex PCR; TCRdb's copy keeps in-frame clones and lacks some. V, J and clone size derive from that table, while D and trimming were established from the DNA sequence. Among about 180,000 clones, over 75% were seen once, and the ten largest hold roughly 2.5%. The CDR3 sequence is 14 residues long. Deletions cut 1 base from V and 8 bases from J, with 13 bases between. Looked up from germline, CDR1 is SGHRS and CDR2 is YFSETQ. The gene calls are TRBV5-1 and TRBJ2-1; D is perhaps TRBD1 (5 bases). This sequence was found in a man aged 35 to 55 with active or convalescent COVID-19. Sequencing was performed on peripheral blood. The CDR3 loop is CASSLQGFMDEQFF. The CDR3 DNA follows: TGCGCCAGCAGCTTGCAGGGCTTTATGGATGAGCAGTTCTTC.